Listed below are T cell receptor beta chains from one sample, sequenced in a study of control samples from healthy donors and cancer patients. The assay was immunoSEQ multiplex PCR, and TCRdb's table has in-frame clones only and misses some. Among 95,000 to 150,000 clones listed, about 88% were seen once. The source material was blood. The receptors were gathered from a man younger than 35 in good health. Both conserved end residues are part of each CDR3. D genes are given only for firm matches. Not every row has a clone size; where given, it reads once, few, many or a size class.

NA | TRBJ2-1 | NA | TRBV3-1/TRBV3-2 | TGTGCCAGCAGCCAAAAGTACGGACAGAATTTTTGGAGCTCCTACAATGAGCAGTTCTTC | CASSQKYGQNFWSSYNEQFF
NA | TRBJ2-5 | NA | TRBV14 | TGTGCCAGCAGCCCTCGGCGAGGCTCTGTTTACCAAGAGACCCAGTACTTC | CASSPRRGSVYQETQYF
TRBD2 | TRBJ2-7 | once | TRBV7-2 | TGTGCCAGCAGACAACGGCTAGCGGGGTCGGACGAGCAGTACTTC | CASRQRLAGSDEQYF
NA | TRBJ2-3 | NA | TRBV28 | TGTGCCAGCACCCCTCGAGGGGTCCCAGATACGCAGTATTTT | CASTPRGVPDTQYF
NA | TRBJ1-2 | few | TRBV18 | TGTGCCAGCTCACCACTCTCCGGGGTGGGCTACACCTTC | CASSPLSGVGYTF
NA | TRBJ1-1 | NA | TRBV6-1 | TGTGCCAGCAGTGAAGCGGAGGGAATGGAAGCTTTCTTT | CASSEAEGMEAFF
NA | TRBJ1-4 | NA | TRBV19 | TGTGCCAGTAGTGGTTATGAAAAACTGTTTTTT | CASSGYEKLFF
NA | TRBJ2-3 | NA | TRBV9 | TGTGCCAGCAGCGTAGCCCAGGCAGATACGCAGTATTTT | CASSVAQADTQYF
NA | TRBJ1-2 | NA | TRBV12-2 | TGTGCAAGTCGCTTCGCTTGCCTGCTCGGGGGCTATGGCTACACCTTC | CASRFACLLGGYGYTF
TRBD1 | TRBJ2-4 | NA | TRBV25-1 | TGTGCCAGCAGTAATCCGGACAGGGGAAACATTCAGTACTTC | CASSNPDRGNIQYF
NA | TRBJ1-1 | NA | TRBV4-1 | TGCGCCAGCAGCCAAGATGGGGCGTGGAACACTGAAGCTTTCTTT | CASSQDGAWNTEAFF
TRBD1 | TRBJ2-7 | NA | TRBV5-6 | TGTGCCAGCTCCAGTCGGGACAGGGGTAAAGAGCAGTACTTC | CASSSRDRGKEQYF
NA | TRBJ2-3 | NA | TRBV21-1 | TGTGCCAGCAGCAAAGTTCGGGGATCTGGAACAGATACGCAGTATTTT | CASSKVRGSGTDTQYF
NA | TRBJ1-4 | NA | TRBV4-3 | TGCGCCAGCAGCCAAGAAGGGTTGGGCGAAAAACTGTTTTTT | CASSQEGLGEKLFF
NA | TRBJ2-1 | NA | TRBV7-8 | TGTGCCAGCAGCCCCCGCTCCGAGAGCAATGAGCAGTTCTTC | CASSPRSESNEQFF
NA | TRBJ1-5 | few | TRBV20-1 | TGCAGTGCTAGTCGGCCGGAGGGTCAGAGGGAGCCCCAGCATTTT | CSASRPEGQREPQHF
TRBD1 | TRBJ2-7 | NA | TRBV27 | TGTGCCAGCAGTCTCCAGGACAGGGCCGGCGAGCAGTACTTC | CASSLQDRAGEQYF
NA | TRBJ1-5 | NA | TRBV18 | TGTGCCAGCTCACGAAGAGACAGGTTCTTTCAGCCCCAGCATTTT | CASSRRDRFFQPQHF
NA | TRBJ2-3 | NA | TRBV6-5 | TGTGCCAGCAGTTACTTCCCCGGTTCTAGCACAGATACGCAGTATTTT | CASSYFPGSSTDTQYF
NA | TRBJ1-6 | NA | TRBV19 | TGTGCCAGTAGTATCGCTACTGTAAATTCACCCCTCCACTTT | CASSIATVNSPLHF
TRBD1 | TRBJ1-1 | NA | TRBV15 | TGTGCCACCAGCAAGCCAGGACAGGGTGAAGCTTTCTTT | CATSKPGQGEAFF
NA | TRBJ2-1 | NA | TRBV10-2 | TGCGCCACCCGGTACAATGAGCAGTTCTTC | CATRYNEQFF
NA | TRBJ1-5 | NA | TRBV5-5 | TGTGCCAGCAGCCCCCTGGGCGGCAATCAGCCCCAGCATTTT | CASSPLGGNQPQHF
TRBD1 | TRBJ2-1 | once | TRBV5-6 | TGTGCCAGCAGCTTGGGGGACAGCTCCTACAATGAGCAGTTCTTC | CASSLGDSSYNEQFF
NA | TRBJ1-1 | NA | TRBV10-2 | TGCGCCAGCAGTGCGGGACCGGGGGGGATAAACACTGAAGCTTTCTTT | CASSAGPGGINTEAFF
NA | TRBJ1-2 | NA | TRBV28 | TGTGCCAGCATAGGGACACCTAACTATGGCTACACCTTC | CASIGTPNYGYTF
NA | TRBJ1-2 | NA | TRBV9 | TGTGCCAGCAGCGTAGCGCTGAATGAGGAGAACTATGGCTACACCTTC | CASSVALNEENYGYTF
NA | TRBJ1-2 | NA | TRBV5-4 | TGTGCCAGCAGCTTGGCCCAGGACAAAGGCTACACCTTC | CASSLAQDKGYTF
NA | TRBJ2-1 | NA | TRBV9 | TGTGCCAGCGGGGTGGGGACCCCTTACAATGAGCAGTTCTTC | CASGVGTPYNEQFF
NA | TRBJ1-1 | NA | TRBV7-2 | TGTGCCAGCAGACGTCGCGACGTAGGCACTGAAGCTTTCTTT | CASRRRDVGTEAFF
NA | TRBJ1-4 | NA | TRBV19 | TGTGCCAGTAGTAAGTCTACGGGAGGGGCTAATGAAAAACTGTTTTTT | CASSKSTGGANEKLFF
NA | TRBJ1-1 | NA | TRBV7-2 | TGTGCCAGCAGCTTAGAGCGCTACGCTGAAGCTTTCTTT | CASSLERYAEAFF
NA | TRBJ2-5 | NA | TRBV6-1 | TGTGCCAGCAGTGAAGCGCGATGGGGAGGGACCCAGTACTTC | CASSEARWGGTQYF
TRBD2 | TRBJ2-2 | NA | TRBV5-1 | TGCGCCAGCAGCTTGCCGGGGGGAAACACCGGGGAGCTGTTTTTT | CASSLPGGNTGELFF
TRBD1 | TRBJ1-2 | NA | TRBV2 | TGTGCCAGCAGTGTCAGACAGGGCTATGGCTACACCTTC | CASSVRQGYGYTF
TRBD2 | TRBJ2-1 | few | TRBV14 | TGTGCCAGCAGCCACCGCGGACTAGCGGGAGGAGGTGAGCAGTTCTTC | CASSHRGLAGGGEQFF
NA | TRBJ2-5 | NA | TRBV5-1 | TGCGCCAGCAGCCGCGGGACAGCCCAAGAGACCCAGTACTTC | CASSRGTAQETQYF
NA | TRBJ1-3 | NA | TRBV28 | TGTGCCAGCAGTTTAACAGGAGCCCCTGGAAACACCATATATTTT | CASSLTGAPGNTIYF
NA | TRBJ1-2 | NA | TRBV12-3/TRBV12-4 | TGTGCCAGCCGGGATTTACAGAGAAATGGCTACACCTTC | CASRDLQRNGYTF
TRBD2 | TRBJ2-1 | NA | TRBV6-2/TRBV6-3 | TGTGCCAGCAGTTACCGACGACTAGCGGGAGGGCCCGGTGAGCAGTTCTTC | CASSYRRLAGGPGEQFF
TRBD2 | TRBJ2-3 | NA | TRBV5-1 | TGCGCCAGCAGCCCAGGTGGGGGGGGAATCACAGATACGCAGTATTTT | CASSPGGGGITDTQYF
TRBD2 | TRBJ2-5 | few | TRBV5-1 | TGCGCCAGCAGCTTGGCCGTGCGGGAGGGCCAAAAGACCCAGTACTTC | CASSLAVREGQKTQYF
NA | TRBJ1-3 | NA | TRBV12-3/TRBV12-4 | TGTGCCAGTACTAAGAAAGCAGGCACCATATATTTT | CASTKKAGTIYF
NA | TRBJ1-2 | once | TRBV4-1 | TGCGCCAGCAGCCAAGATCGCGGGTTAGCTAACTATGGCTACACCTTC | CASSQDRGLANYGYTF
NA | TRBJ2-7 | NA | TRBV5-1 | TGCGCCAGCAGCTTTACCCGCGACAGCTCCTACGAGCAGTACTTC | CASSFTRDSSYEQYF
TRBD2 | TRBJ2-1 | NA | TRBV6-5 | TGTGCCAGCACGCAAAGGGAGCGGGGGACCAATGAGCAGTTCTTC | CASTQRERGTNEQFF
NA | TRBJ1-1 | NA | TRBV5-1 | TGCGCCAGCAGCTTGAGACAGATGAACACTGAAGCTTTCTTT | CASSLRQMNTEAFF
TRBD1 | TRBJ2-5 | few | TRBV5-4 | TGTGCCAGCAGCCTGGTAGGGGGCGAGGGAGAGACCCAGTACTTC | CASSLVGGEGETQYF
NA | TRBJ1-3 | NA | TRBV4-1 | TGCGCCAGCAGCCAAGAGGGGGGAACTTCTGGAAACACCATATATTTT | CASSQEGGTSGNTIYF
TRBD1 | TRBJ2-1 | NA | TRBV11-2 | TGTGCCAGCAGCGCCGGGACAGGGAGCTTCTCCTACAATGAGCAGTTCTTC | CASSAGTGSFSYNEQFF
NA | TRBJ2-5 | NA | TRBV11-2 | TGTGCCAGCAGAAGAGAGGCCCCGGACCAGTACTTC | CASRREAPDQYF
TRBD2 | TRBJ2-2 | NA | TRBV19 | TGTGCCATTGCAAGGACTAGCGTCGGGGAGCTGTTTTTT | CAIARTSVGELFF
NA | TRBJ2-2 | NA | TRBV7-8 | TGTGCCAGCAGCTTAAGGGGTGTAATCCTCAACACCGGGGAGCTGTTTTTT | CASSLRGVILNTGELFF